The present T cell receptor (beta chain) was sequenced within a study of shared clonotypes between healthy human individuals. CDR1 is SEHNR and CDR2 is FQNEAQ in the germline V gene (reference sequence). This CDR3 region has 16 residues. V shed 8 bases and J shed 4 bases, with 21 bases lying between them. Running of the assay took place at deep level. TCRdb's table, derived via immunoSEQ multiplex PCR, lists solely in-frame clones and lacks some. Of about 2.2 million clones listed, over 85% are singletons. Naive CD8 cells lacked CD45RO and underwent positive selection for CCR7, leaving out terminally differentiated effector memory CD45RA+ cells. Each of the donors was a healthy adult who was HIV-negative and had not had a recent acute infection or vaccination.

The sample comprised naive CD8+ T cells from PBMCs. The chain employs TRBV7-9 and TRBJ2-1; possibly TRBD2 for D (6 bases). This TCR came from a man aged 18 to 29 in good health. Some clones in this sample may be carry-over from other donors' samples. CDR3 bases: TGTGCCAGCCCTTTTCAATTAGCGGCAAATTACAATGAGCAGTTCTTC. It is translated as CASPFQLAANYNEQFF.